The subject of this entry is one T cell receptor (beta chain). The sample comes from a study of control samples from healthy donors and cancer patients. V lost 5 bases, J lost 5 bases, and 5 bases stayed unmatched. The CDR3 spans 13 residues. Germline lookup yields CDR1 LNHDA and CDR2 SQIVND (reference sequence). Sequencing used immunoSEQ multiplex PCR; TCRdb keeps in-frame clones, though not all of them. The sample holds approximately 170,000 clones, roughly 92% seen once. J is TRBJ2-7 and V is TRBV19; 8 bases fit TRBD1. Source material: blood. The receptor was isolated from a woman aged 25 to 39 in good health. This CDR3 is CASSLDRVDEQYF. In nucleotides, the CDR3 is TGTGCCAGTAGTTTGGACAGGGTCGACGAGCAGTACTTC.